These 18 T cell receptor beta chains originate from one sample sequenced in a study of shared clonotypes between healthy human individuals. Sequenced by immunoSEQ multiplex PCR; TCRdb stores in-frame clones only, minus some. This sample has 2 million to 3 million clones; roughly 93% occur once, and the top ten carry 0.36%. The sequenced sample was naive CD4+ T cells from PBMCs. The subset here: CD45RA+ positively selected. The receptors come from a young man in good health. Some clones in this sample may be carry-over from other donors' samples.

The chain links TRBV7-2 to TRBJ2-3; 9 positions match TRBD2. Germline CDR1 SGHTA, CDR2 FQGNSA. J lost 15 bases, V lost 4 bases, and 11 bases had no gene match. The CDR3 contains 13 residues. CDR3 in DNA: TGTGCCAGCAGCTATCAGCGGGAGGTTCCCCCATATTTT. Protein: CASSYQREVPPYF.

This rearrangement joins TRBV11-3 to TRBJ2-7, with a weak D call TRBD2 (7 bases). The germline V gene encodes CDR1 SGHNT and CDR2 YENEEA. The CDR3 has 12 amino acids. V was cut by 5 bases and J by 9 bases, with 14 bases left in between. The CDR3 region has the DNA TGTGCCAGCAGCACAGAGGGAGGGGGGCAGTACTTC. Translation: CASSTEGGGQYF.

This sequence joins TRBV23-1 and TRBJ2-5; a possible D gene is TRBD2 (6 bases). TRBV23-1 is given ORF status, its function remaining uncertain. The CDR3 consists of 15 residues. V lost 7 bases to trimming and J lost 3 bases, with 18 bases between them. For the CDR3, the DNA is TGCGCCAGCAATAAGCCGGACCGGAGGGAAGAGACCCAGTACTTC. Its translation is CASNKPDRREETQYF.

The rearrangement uses TRBV18 and TRBJ1-3, with D unclear. The CDR3 contains 15 residues. Trimming removed 2 bases from V and 0 bases from J, with 8 bases in between. Germline V CDR1 and CDR2: KGHSH, LQKENI. The CDR3 DNA sequence: TGTGCCAGCTCACCATCTGGGGACTCTGGAAACACCATATATTTT. Translating gives CASSPSGDSGNTIYF.

The rearrangement uses TRBV28 and TRBJ2-7; 10 positions agree with TRBD2. The germline V gene encodes CDR1 MDHEN and CDR2 SYDVKM. The V and J ends lost 6 bases and 0 bases, in that order; junction bases with no gene match: 8. The CDR3 totals 16 residues. The CDR3 DNA reads as TGTGCCAGCAGCACTAGCGGGACCCCGGACTCCTACGAGCAGTACTTC. Encoded protein: CASSTSGTPDSYEQYF.

This clone has only one observation. V is TRBV10-1 and J is TRBJ2-3, with TRBD2 as a possible D gene (6 bases). V shed 4 bases and J shed 2 bases, with 13 bases lying between them. Looked up from germline, CDR1 is WNHNN and CDR2 is SYGVQD (reference sequence). The CDR3 covers 15 residues. CDR3 nucleotides: TGCGCCAGCAGTGGGAACCAGGGACTCACAGATACGCAGTATTTT. As protein: CASSGNQGLTDTQYF.

This rearrangement joins TRBV7-8 to TRBJ2-3, with TRBD2 identical over 8 bases. Per germline, CDR1 SGHVS and CDR2 FQNEAQ. The CDR3 is 15 amino acids. J gave up 2 bases and V 5 bases, and 6 bases lay outside the gene matches. CDR3 bases: TGTGCCAGCAGCCCGGGGGGGACGTTCACAGATACGCAGTATTTT. This codes for CASSPGGTFTDTQYF.

J is TRBJ2-7 and V is TRBV11-1; either TRBD1 or TRBD2 may supply D (5 bases each). The length of the CDR3 is 15 residues. Germline V lookup: CDR1 SGHAT, CDR2 FQDESV (reference sequence). V lost 3 bases and J lost 3, with 15 bases in between. CDR3 in amino acids: CASSFTRDAYYEQYF. The CDR3 bases are TGTGCCAGCAGCTTCACTCGGGACGCCTACTACGAGCAGTACTTC.

The CDR3 loop is CASSQEGAGPRNIQYF. CDR3 DNA sequence: TGCGCCAGCAGCCAAGAGGGGGCAGGCCCCAGAAACATTCAGTACTTC. The V and J genes are TRBV4-1 and TRBJ2-4; D is possibly TRBD1 (6 bases). V was clipped by 0 bases and J by 6 bases, with 15 bases between them. Germline-derived CDR1 and CDR2 are MGHRA and YSYEKL. This CDR3 has 16 amino acids.

This chain uses TRBV7-8 with TRBJ1-2; possible D gene TRBD1, 6 bases. The germline CDR1 and CDR2 sequences are SGHVS and FQNEAQ. V lost 5 bases and J lost 5, with 15 bases in between. The CDR3 extends over 14 amino acids. The CDR3 DNA follows: TGTGCCAGCAGCGTGGGGGCGGCGATATATGGCTACACCTTC. Amino acids: CASSVGAAIYGYTF.

Concerning this clone itself: This same CDR3 is encoded by further DNA sequences in the sample. The V gene is TRBV5-1, the J gene TRBJ2-7; D is undetermined. V was trimmed by 4 bases and J by 2 bases, leaving 4 bases between them. Germline V CDR1 and CDR2: SGHRS, YFSETQ. The CDR3 is 11 amino acids. The DNA of the CDR3 is TGCGCCAGCAGCGTGGCCTACGAGCAGTACTTC. Its protein is CASSVAYEQYF.

This chain links TRBV5-1 with TRBJ2-1; D is unresolved. Germline V gene sequence: CDR1 SGHRS, CDR2 YFSETQ. The CDR3 is 14 amino acids. Deletions cut 2 bases from V and 0 bases from J, with 6 bases between. DNA of the CDR3: TGCGCCAGCAGCTTTAAGAACTCCTACAATGAGCAGTTCTTC. Translation gives CASSFKNSYNEQFF.

The chain couples TRBV6-5 to TRBJ2-1; 10 bases map to TRBD2. CDR1 is MNHEY, CDR2 SVGAGI, per germline. Trimming at V came to 6 bases and at J to 8 bases, leaving 4 bases not matched to a gene. This CDR3 comprises 13 residues. In nucleotides, the CDR3 is TGTGCCAGCAGACTAGGACTAGCGGATGAGCAGTTCTTC. It is translated as CASRLGLADEQFF.

With regard to this clone: In the same sample, other DNA sequences code for this CDR3. The rearrangement joins TRBV18 to TRBJ2-3; 9 bases fit TRBD2. The J segment lost 0 bases and the V segment lost 2 bases, leaving 3 bases of the junction unmatched. Germline CDR1 reads KGHSH; CDR2 reads LQKENI. The CDR3 runs to 16 residues. CDR3 protein: CASSPRLAGSTDTQYF. The DNA of the CDR3 is TGTGCCAGCTCACCAAGGCTAGCGGGAAGCACAGATACGCAGTATTTT.

The chain is built from TRBV30 and TRBJ1-4; 8 bases are shared with TRBD1. Looked up from germline, CDR1 is GTSNPN and CDR2 is SVGIG (reference sequence). CDR3 length: 17 amino acids. V shed 1 base, J shed 0 bases, and the junction held 7 bases outside the gene matches. The CDR3, as DNA: TGTGCCTGGAGTGGGACCGGACAGGGTGCAACTAATGAAAAACTGTTTTTT. Amino acids: CAWSGTGQGATNEKLFF.

The rearrangement joins TRBV9 to TRBJ2-5; 12 bases line up with TRBD2. Germline values: CDR1 SGDLS, CDR2 YYNGEE. CDR3 size: 19 residues. J gave up 0 bases and V 4 bases, and 13 bases lay outside the gene matches. The CDR3 nucleotides read TGTGCCAGCAGCTTAAGACTAGCGGGAGAGGGGGGTGACCAAGAGACCCAGTACTTC. This sequence encodes CASSLRLAGEGGDQETQYF.

The CDR3, as DNA: TGTGCCAGCAGTTATAAGACCGGGCAAAGGACGAGCAATGAGCAGTTCTTC. It specifies CASSYKTGQRTSNEQFF. The V gene is TRBV11-2, the J gene TRBJ2-1; D is uncertain. Germline assignment: CDR1 SGHAT and CDR2 FQNNGV. The CDR3 has 17 residues. V was shortened by 6 bases and J by 6 bases, with 24 bases between the two germline ends. The complete variable domain, with remaining parts taken from reference TRBV11-2 and TRBJ2-1, reads EAGVAQSPRYKIIEKRQSVAFWCNPISGHATLYWYQQILGQGPKLLIQFQNNGVVDDSQLPKDRFSAERLKGVDSTLKIQPAKLEDSAVYLCASSYKTGQRTSNEQFFGPGTRLTVL.

The chain recombines TRBV30 with TRBJ2-3; the match to TRBD2 covers 7 bases. This CDR3 is built from 16 residues. Germline CDR1 reads GTSNPN; CDR2 reads SVGIG (reference sequence). V trimming: 3 bases; J trimming: 2 bases; junction bases outside the gene matches: 11. CDR3 nucleotides: TGTGCCTGGAGCCGAGGATTAGCGGGCAACACAGATACGCAGTATTTT. Translating it yields CAWSRGLAGNTDTQYF.